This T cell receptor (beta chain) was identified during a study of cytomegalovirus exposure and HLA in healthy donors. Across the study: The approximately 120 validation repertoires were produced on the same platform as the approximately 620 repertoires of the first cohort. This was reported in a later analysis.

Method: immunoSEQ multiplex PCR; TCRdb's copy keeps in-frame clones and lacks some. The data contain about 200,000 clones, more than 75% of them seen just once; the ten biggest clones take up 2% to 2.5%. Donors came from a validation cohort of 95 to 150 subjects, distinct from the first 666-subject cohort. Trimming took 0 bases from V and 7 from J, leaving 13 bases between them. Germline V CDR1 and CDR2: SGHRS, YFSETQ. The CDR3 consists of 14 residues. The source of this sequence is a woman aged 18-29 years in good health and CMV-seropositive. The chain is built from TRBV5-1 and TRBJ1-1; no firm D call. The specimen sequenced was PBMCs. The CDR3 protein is CASSLATESLEAFF. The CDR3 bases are TGCGCCAGCAGCTTGGCCACGGAGTCGCTTGAAGCTTTCTTT.